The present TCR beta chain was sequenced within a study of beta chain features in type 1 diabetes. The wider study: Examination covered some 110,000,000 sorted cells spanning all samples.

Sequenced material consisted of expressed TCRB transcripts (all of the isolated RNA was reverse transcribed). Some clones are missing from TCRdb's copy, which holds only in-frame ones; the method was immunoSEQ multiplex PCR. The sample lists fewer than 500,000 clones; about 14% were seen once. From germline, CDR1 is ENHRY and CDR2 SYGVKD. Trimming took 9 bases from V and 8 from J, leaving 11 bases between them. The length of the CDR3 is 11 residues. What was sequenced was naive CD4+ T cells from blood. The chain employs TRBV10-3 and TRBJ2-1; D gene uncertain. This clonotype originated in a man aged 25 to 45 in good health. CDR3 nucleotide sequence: TGTGCCATAGGGTTGGCCGATGAGCAGTTCTTC. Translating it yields CAIGLADEQFF.